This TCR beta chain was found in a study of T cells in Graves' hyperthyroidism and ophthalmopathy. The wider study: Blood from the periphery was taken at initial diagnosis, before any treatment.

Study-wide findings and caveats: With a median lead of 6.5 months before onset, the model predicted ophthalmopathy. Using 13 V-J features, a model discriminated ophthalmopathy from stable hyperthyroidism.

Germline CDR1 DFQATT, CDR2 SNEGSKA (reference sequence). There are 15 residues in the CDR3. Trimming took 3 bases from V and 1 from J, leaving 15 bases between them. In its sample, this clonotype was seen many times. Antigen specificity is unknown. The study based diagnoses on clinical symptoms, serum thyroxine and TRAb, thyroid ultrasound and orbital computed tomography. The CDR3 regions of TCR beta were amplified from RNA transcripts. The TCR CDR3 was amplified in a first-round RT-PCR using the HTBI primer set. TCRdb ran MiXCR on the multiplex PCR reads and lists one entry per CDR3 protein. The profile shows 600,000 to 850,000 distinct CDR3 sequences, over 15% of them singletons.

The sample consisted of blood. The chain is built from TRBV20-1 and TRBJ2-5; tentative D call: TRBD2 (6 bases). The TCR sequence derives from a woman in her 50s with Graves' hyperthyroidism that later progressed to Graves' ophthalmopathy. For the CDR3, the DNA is TGCAGTGCTAGGTCGGGAGCGGAACCCCAAGAGACCCAGTACTTC. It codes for CSARSGAEPQETQYF.